The subject of this entry is one T cell receptor (beta chain). Antigen unknown. Germline values: CDR1 MGHDK, CDR2 SYGVNS. The CDR3 runs 17 residues. Unmatched junction bases numbered 11, after V lost 3 bases and J lost 1 base. RNA was extracted with the RNeasy kit, and a quantity of roughly 0.5 to 1 ug was reverse transcribed using random hexamers. Amplification of TCR beta CDR3 spanned 54 Vbeta and 13 Jbeta via immunoSEQ multiplex PCR. Via MiXCR, TCRdb re-called the immunoSEQ multiplex PCR reads, giving one row per CDR3 protein. The sample has about 77,000 distinct CDR3 sequences, more than 85% seen once; the top ten hold around 0.52%. The data stem from a study of CD8 T cells in Susac syndrome. Overall study results and limits: It was acknowledged in the study that its TCR sequencing and HLA analysis involved a relatively small number of individuals.

Diagnostic criteria defined recently for definite or probable disease were met by the Susac syndrome patients. Purification of the CD8+ and CD4+ T cells relied on negative isolation, and TEMRA cells underwent FACS enrichment. Input material: CD4+ T cells from PBMCs. This chain joins TRBV25-1 and TRBJ2-5; 7 bases are shared with TRBD2. The sequence was collected from a human donor with Susac syndrome. DNA of the CDR3: TGTGCCAGCAGTGATCCCTCGGGAGGTGGGTCCCAAGAGACCCAGTACTTC. The encoded protein is CASSDPSGGGSQETQYF.